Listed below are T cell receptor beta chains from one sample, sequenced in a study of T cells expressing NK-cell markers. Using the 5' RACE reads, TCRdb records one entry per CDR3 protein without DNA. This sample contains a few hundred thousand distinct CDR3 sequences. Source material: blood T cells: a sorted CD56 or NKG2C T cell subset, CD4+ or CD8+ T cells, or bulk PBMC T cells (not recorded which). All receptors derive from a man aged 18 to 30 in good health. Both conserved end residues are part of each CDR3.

CASNNGLTNEKLFF | 14 | TRBJ1-4 | TRBV5-1
CASSLVRSYGYTF | 13 | TRBJ1-2 | TRBV12-3/TRBV12-4
CSARGPAGVSEQFF | 14 | TRBJ2-1 | TRBV20-1
CATSRVSPLGEQFF | 14 | TRBJ2-1 | TRBV15
CASSYTRNSYEQYF | 14 | TRBJ2-7 | TRBV13
CASSRKKDRFRTDTQYF | 17 | TRBJ2-3 | TRBV4-3
CASSLKSIAEAFF | 13 | TRBJ1-1 | TRBV28
CASSLGAGQETQYF | 14 | TRBJ2-5 | TRBV5-1
CSVAGRARNEQFF | 13 | TRBJ2-1 | TRBV29-1
CASRSLAGLFDEQFF | 15 | TRBJ2-1 | TRBV12-3/TRBV12-4
CASSGVRSGNEQFF | 14 | TRBJ2-1 | TRBV6-2/TRBV6-3
CSARDSGVSYNEQFF | 15 | TRBJ2-1 | TRBV20-1
CASSLSSSGRETQYF | 15 | TRBJ2-5 | TRBV12-3/TRBV12-4
CASSHPGLAEGLGELFF | 17 | TRBJ2-2 | TRBV4-2
CSVVGTVTDTQYF | 13 | TRBJ2-3 | TRBV29-1
CASSKIRAGVLSYNEQFF | 18 | TRBJ2-1 | TRBV11-2
CSARRREVTYNEQFF | 15 | TRBJ2-1 | TRBV20-1
CASSSPWTSGYYEQYF | 16 | TRBJ2-7 | TRBV28
CASSRQRGQGGETQYF | 16 | TRBJ2-5 | TRBV7-2
CAISEGLAGVYSTHNEQFF | 19 | TRBJ2-1 | TRBV10-3
CASSEVGRSQETQYF | 15 | TRBJ2-5 | TRBV25-1
CASSLPGTPQHF | 12 | TRBJ1-5 | TRBV5-5
CAIRGTNTAGELFF | 14 | TRBJ2-2 | TRBV10-3